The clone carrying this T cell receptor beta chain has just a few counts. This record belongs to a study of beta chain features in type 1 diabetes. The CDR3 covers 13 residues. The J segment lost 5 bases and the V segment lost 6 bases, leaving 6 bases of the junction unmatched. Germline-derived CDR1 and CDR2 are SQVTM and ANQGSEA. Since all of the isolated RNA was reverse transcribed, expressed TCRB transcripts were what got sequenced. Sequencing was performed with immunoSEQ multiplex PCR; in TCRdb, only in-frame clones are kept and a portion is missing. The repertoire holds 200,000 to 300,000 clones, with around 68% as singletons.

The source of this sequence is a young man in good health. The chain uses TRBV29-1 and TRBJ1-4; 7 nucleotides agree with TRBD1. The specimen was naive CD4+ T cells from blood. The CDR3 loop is CSVATGTNEKLFF. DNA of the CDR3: TGCAGCGTCGCGACAGGGACGAATGAAAAACTGTTTTTT.